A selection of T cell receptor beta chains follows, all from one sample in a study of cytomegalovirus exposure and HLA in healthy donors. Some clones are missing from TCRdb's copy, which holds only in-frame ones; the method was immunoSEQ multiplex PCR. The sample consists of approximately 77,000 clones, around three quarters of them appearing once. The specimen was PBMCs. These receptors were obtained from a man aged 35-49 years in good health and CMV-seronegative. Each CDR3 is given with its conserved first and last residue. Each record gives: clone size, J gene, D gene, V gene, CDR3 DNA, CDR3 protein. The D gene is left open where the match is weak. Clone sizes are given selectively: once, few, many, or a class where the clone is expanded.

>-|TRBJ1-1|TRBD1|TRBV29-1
TGCAGCGTTTCGACAGGGGCGGTGGCTGAAGCTTTCTTT
CSVSTGAVAEAFF
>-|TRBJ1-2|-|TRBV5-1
TGCGCCAGCGGCTTGGAAACAGGCTATGGCTACACCTTC
CASGLETGYGYTF
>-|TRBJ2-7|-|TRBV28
TGTGCCACTACTAGATCAGGCAGCTCCTACGAGCAGTACTTC
CATTRSGSSYEQYF
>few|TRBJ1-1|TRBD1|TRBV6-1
TGTGCCAGCAGTGTAGGACAGGGCACTGAAGCTTTCTTT
CASSVGQGTEAFF
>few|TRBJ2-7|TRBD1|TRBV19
TGTGCCAGTAGTGCCGGGACAGGGGGCTACGAGCAGTACTTC
CASSAGTGGYEQYF
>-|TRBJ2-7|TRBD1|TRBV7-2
TGTGCCAGCAGCTTAGCGGGACAGCCCTACGAGCAGTACTTC
CASSLAGQPYEQYF
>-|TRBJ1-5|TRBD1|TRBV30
TGTGCCTGGAGCCGAGGACAGGGCAATCAGCCCCAGCATTTT
CAWSRGQGNQPQHF
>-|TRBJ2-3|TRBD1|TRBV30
TGTGCCTGGAGTGCCGGGACAGGGGGGACAGATACGCAGTATTTT
CAWSAGTGGTDTQYF
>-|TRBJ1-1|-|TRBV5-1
TGCGCCAGCAGCTTGAACCCTAGACAGCAGAATATGAACACTGAAGCTTTCTTT
CASSLNPRQQNMNTEAFF
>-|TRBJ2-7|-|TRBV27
TGTGCCAGCAGTTCCCTTGCCGACCGACAAACAACCTACGAGCAGTACTTC
CASSSLADRQTTYEQYF
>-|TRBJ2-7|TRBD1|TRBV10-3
TGTGCCATCAGTGATTGGGGGACAGGGGGCTACGAGCAGTACTTC
CAISDWGTGGYEQYF
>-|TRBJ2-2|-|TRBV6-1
TGTGCCAGCAGTGAATCGTTACAGGTTGGGGAGCTGTTTTTT
CASSESLQVGELFF
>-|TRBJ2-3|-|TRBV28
TGTGCCAGCACACAAGCGGCGGGCACAGATACGCAGTATTTT
CASTQAAGTDTQYF
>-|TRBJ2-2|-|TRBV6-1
TGTGCCAGCAGTGAATGGGATAGCGGGAACACCGGGGAGCTGTTTTTT
CASSEWDSGNTGELFF
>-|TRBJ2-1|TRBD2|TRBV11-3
TGTGCCAGCAGCCCCAGCGGGAGTCTGGGGTCCTACAATGAGCAGTTCTTC
CASSPSGSLGSYNEQFF
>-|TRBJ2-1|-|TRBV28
TGTGCCAGCAGTTTATCAGCAGGGCGCGAGTTCTTC
CASSLSAGREFF
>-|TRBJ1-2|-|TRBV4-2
TGTGCCAGCAGCCAGGACCCGGACAGCCCCTATGGCTACACCTTC
CASSQDPDSPYGYTF
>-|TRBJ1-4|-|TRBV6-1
TGTGCCACCGAGGCCCCCACAAGAAGTGAAAAACTGTTTTTT
CATEAPTRSEKLFF
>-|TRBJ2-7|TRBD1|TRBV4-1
TGCGCCAGCAGCCAAAATCGACAGGGGGCAAGGTCCTACGAGCAGTACTTC
CASSQNRQGARSYEQYF
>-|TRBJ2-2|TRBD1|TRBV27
TGTGCCTGCCGGGACAGGGCAACCGGGGAGCTGTTTTTT
CACRDRATGELFF
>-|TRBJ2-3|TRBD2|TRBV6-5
TGTGCCAGCAGCGGGAGGACTAGCGGCACAGATACGCAGTATTTT
CASSGRTSGTDTQYF
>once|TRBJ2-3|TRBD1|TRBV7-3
TGTGCCAGCAGCTTTCGAGGACAGGCAGCAGATACGCAGTATTTT
CASSFRGQAADTQYF
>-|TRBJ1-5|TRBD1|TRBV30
TGTGCCTGGAGCCTAACAGGGGGCAATCAGCCCCAGCATTTT
CAWSLTGGNQPQHF
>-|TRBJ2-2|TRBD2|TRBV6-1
TGTGCCAGCAGTACTAGCGGGATCGACACCGGGGAGCTGTTTTTT
CASSTSGIDTGELFF
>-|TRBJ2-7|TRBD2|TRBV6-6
TGTGCCAGCACCGCGAGCGGGAGGGGCCTAGAGCAGTACTTC
CASTASGRGLEQYF
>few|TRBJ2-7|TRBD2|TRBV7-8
TGTGCCAGCAGCCGTCCAGGGACTAGCGGGAGGGTCCCATTCTACGAGCAGTACTTC
CASSRPGTSGRVPFYEQYF
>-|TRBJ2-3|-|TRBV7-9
TGTGCCAGCAGCCCGGGACTCACGCCAGATACGCAGTATTTT
CASSPGLTPDTQYF
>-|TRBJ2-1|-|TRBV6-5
TGTGCCAGCAGGGACGGGAGCTCCTACAATGAGCAGTTCTTC
CASRDGSSYNEQFF
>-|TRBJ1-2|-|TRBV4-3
TGCGCCAGCAGCCAAGATTACGAGGCGGGAGCCTATGGCTACACCTTC
CASSQDYEAGAYGYTF
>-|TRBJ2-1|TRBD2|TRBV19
TGTGCCAGTAGTAGCACCGGGACTAGGGTATGGGAGCAGTTCTTC
CASSSTGTRVWEQFF
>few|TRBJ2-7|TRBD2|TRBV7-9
TGTGCCAGCAGCCCCCAACCTGGCGGGAGTAATGAGGAGCAGTACTTC
CASSPQPGGSNEEQYF
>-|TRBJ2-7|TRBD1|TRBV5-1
TGCGCCAGCAGCAACCTGGACAGGGTCGGGGAGCAGTACTTC
CASSNLDRVGEQYF
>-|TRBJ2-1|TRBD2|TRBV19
TGTGCCAGTAGGCGACTAGCGGGGGCAAGCTCCTACAATGAGCAGTTCTTC
CASRRLAGASSYNEQFF
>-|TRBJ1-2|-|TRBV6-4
TGTGCCAGCAGCCCGGGACAAACAAACTATGGCTACACCTTC
CASSPGQTNYGYTF
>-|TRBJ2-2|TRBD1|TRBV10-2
TGCGCCAGCAGTGATAGGACAGGGACGAACACCGGGGAGCTGTTTTTT
CASSDRTGTNTGELFF
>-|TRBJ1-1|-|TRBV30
TGTGCCTATAAGACAGAATCAAACACTGAAGCTTTCTTT
CAYKTESNTEAFF
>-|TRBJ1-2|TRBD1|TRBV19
TGTGCCAGTAGTATATGGGGGACAGGGGACCATGGCTACACCTTC
CASSIWGTGDHGYTF
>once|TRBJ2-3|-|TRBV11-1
TGTGCCAGCAGCTTCTTGGGGGCCGAGCAAGATACGCAGTATTTT
CASSFLGAEQDTQYF
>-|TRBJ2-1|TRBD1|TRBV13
TGTGCCAGCAGCTTACTAACTGGGACAGGGACCAATGAGCAGTTCTTC
CASSLLTGTGTNEQFF
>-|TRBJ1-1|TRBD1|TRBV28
TGTGCCAGCAGTTTAACCGGGACAGGGGGCCGGAACACTGAAGCTTTCTTT
CASSLTGTGGRNTEAFF
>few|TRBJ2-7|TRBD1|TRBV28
TGTGCCAGCAGTCTACTTCGACTACAGGGGGGCGAGCAGTACTTC
CASSLLRLQGGEQYF
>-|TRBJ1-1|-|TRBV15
TGTGCCACCAGCAGAGATCTCGGGCAGGGCGGTACTGAAGCTTTCTTT
CATSRDLGQGGTEAFF
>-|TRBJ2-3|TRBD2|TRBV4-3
TGCGCCAGCAGCCAGGGGGTAGCGGGAGCCACAGATACGCAGTATTTT
CASSQGVAGATDTQYF
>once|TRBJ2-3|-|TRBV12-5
TGTGCTAGTGCCCTGGGGCCCCACATCACAGATACGCAGTATTTT
CASALGPHITDTQYF
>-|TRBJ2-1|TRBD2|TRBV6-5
TGTGCCAGCAGTTACTCAGGACTAGCGGGAGGGGAGCAGTTCTTC
CASSYSGLAGGEQFF
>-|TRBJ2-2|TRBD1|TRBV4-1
TGCGCCAGCAGCCCCCGGGACAGGGGGCTCTACGGGGAGCTGTTTTTT
CASSPRDRGLYGELFF
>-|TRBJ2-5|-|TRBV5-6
TGTGCCAGCACCCCCGCGGGACAAGAGACCCAGTACTTC
CASTPAGQETQYF
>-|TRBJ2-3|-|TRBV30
TGTGCCTGGAGTGTTAGGGAGAGAGATACGCAGTATTTT
CAWSVRERDTQYF
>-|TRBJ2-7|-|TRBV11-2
TGTGCCAGCAGCTTAGTTCACGGTACCTACGAGCAGTACTTC
CASSLVHGTYEQYF
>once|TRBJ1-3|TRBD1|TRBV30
TGTGCCTGGGGGACAGGGCTTTTCCCCTCTGGAAACACCATATATTTT
CAWGTGLFPSGNTIYF
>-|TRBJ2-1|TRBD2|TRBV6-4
TGTGCCAGCAGCCGCTCTAGCGGGAGCGGGTACAATGAGCAGTTCTTC
CASSRSSGSGYNEQFF
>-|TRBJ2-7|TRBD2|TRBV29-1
TGCAGCGTTGTTGTAGCGGGAGGATCCTACGAGCAGTACTTC
CSVVVAGGSYEQYF
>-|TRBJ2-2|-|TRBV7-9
TGTGCCAGCAGCTTAGAAAGGGCTTTGCGGGACGTGAACACCGGGGAGCTGTTTTTT
CASSLERALRDVNTGELFF
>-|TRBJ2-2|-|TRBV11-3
TGTGCCAGCAGCCCCGGTCCCCGGGTAGGGGTCGGGGAGCTGTTTTTT
CASSPGPRVGVGELFF
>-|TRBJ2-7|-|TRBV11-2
TGTGCCAGCAGCGCCGCGGTAGGGGCCCTGGGCGAGCAGTACTTC
CASSAAVGALGEQYF
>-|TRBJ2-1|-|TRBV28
TGTGCCAGCAGTTTCAGACCGGGCACAGGGGAGCAGTTCTTC
CASSFRPGTGEQFF